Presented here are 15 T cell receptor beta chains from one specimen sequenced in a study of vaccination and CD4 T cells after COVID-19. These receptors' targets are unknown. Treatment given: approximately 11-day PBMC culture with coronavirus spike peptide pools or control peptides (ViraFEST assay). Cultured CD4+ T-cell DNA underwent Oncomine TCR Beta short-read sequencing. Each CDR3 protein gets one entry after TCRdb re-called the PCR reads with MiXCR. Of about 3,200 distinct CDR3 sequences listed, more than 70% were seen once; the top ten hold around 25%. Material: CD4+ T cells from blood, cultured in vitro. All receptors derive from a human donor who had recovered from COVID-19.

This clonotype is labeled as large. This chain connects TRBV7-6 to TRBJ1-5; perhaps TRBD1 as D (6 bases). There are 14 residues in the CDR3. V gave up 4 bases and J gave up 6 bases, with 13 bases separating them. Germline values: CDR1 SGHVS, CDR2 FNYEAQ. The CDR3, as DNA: TGTGCCAGCAGCTCTACAGGGTACGGTCAGCCCCAGCATTTT. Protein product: CASSSTGYGQPQHF.

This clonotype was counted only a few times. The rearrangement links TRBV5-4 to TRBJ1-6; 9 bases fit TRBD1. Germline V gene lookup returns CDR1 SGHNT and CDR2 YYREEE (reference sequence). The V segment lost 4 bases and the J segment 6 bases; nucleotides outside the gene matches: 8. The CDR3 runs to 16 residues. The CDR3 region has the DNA TGTGCCAGCAGCCCGGGACAGGGATCTTCTAATTCACCCCTCCACTTT. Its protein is CASSPGQGSSNSPLHF. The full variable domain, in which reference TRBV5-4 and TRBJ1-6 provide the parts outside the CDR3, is ETGVTQSPTHLIKTRGQQVTLRCSSQSGHNTVSWYQQALGQGPQFIFQYYREEENGRGNFPPRFSGLQFPNYSSELNVNALELDDSALYLCASSPGQGSSNSPLHFGNGTRLTVT.

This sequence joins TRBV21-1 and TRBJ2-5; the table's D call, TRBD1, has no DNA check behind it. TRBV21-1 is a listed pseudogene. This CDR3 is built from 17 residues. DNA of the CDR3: TGTGCCAGCAACCCCTTTGAGTTACAGGGGGCGAGGGAGACCCAGTACTTC. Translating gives CASNPFELQGARETQYF.

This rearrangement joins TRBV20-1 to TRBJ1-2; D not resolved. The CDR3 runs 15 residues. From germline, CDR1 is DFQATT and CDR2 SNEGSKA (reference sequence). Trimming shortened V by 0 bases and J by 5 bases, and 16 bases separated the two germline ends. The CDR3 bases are TGCAGTGCTAGAGATCACATCAGAAGGGCTTATGGCTACACCTTC. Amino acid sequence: CSARDHIRRAYGYTF.

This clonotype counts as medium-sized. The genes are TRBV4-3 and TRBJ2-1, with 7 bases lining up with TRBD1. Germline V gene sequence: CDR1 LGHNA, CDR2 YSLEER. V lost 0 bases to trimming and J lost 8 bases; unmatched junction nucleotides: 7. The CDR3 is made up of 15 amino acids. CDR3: CASSQDRGGGYEQFF. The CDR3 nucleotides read TGCGCCAGCAGCCAAGATCGAGGGGGCGGGTATGAGCAGTTCTTC.

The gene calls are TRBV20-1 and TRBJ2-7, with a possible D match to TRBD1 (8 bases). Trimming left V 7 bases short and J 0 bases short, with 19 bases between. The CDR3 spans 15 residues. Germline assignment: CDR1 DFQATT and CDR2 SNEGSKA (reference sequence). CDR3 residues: CSVPNTGGGSYEQYF. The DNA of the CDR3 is TGCAGTGTGCCCAACACAGGGGGGGGCTCCTACGAGCAGTACTTC.

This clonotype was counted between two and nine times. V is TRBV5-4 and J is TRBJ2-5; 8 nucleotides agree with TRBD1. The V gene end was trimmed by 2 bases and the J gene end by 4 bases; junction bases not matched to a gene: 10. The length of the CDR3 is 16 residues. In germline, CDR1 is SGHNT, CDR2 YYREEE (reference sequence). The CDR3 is CASSFPGTGGGETQYF. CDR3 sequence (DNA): TGTGCCAGCAGCTTCCCCGGGACAGGAGGAGGAGAGACCCAGTACTTC.

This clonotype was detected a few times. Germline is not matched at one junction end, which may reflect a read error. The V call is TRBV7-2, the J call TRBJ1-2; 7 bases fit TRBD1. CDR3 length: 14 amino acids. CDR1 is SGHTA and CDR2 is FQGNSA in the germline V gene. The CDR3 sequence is CATTPPGQNYGYTF. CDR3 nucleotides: TGTGCCACCACGCCTCCGGGACAGAACTACGGCTACACCTTC.

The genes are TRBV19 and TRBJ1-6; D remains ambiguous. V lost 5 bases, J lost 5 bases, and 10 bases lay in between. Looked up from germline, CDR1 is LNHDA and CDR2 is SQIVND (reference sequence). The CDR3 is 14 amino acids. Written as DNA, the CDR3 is TGTGCCAGTAGTCCGGTGGATCATAATTCACCCCTCCACTTT. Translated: CASSPVDHNSPLHF.

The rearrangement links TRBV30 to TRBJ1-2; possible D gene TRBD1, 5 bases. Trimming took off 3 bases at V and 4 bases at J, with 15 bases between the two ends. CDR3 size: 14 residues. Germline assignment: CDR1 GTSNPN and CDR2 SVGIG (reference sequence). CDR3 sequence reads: CAWSARQSRYGYTF. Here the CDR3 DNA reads TGTGCCTGGAGCGCTCGACAGTCACGCTATGGCTACACCTTC.

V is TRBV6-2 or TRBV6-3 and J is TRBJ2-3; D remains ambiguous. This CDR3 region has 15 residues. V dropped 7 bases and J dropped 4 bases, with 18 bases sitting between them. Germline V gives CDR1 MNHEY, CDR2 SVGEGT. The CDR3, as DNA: TGTGCCAGCAATACTCCGGGCCCCTCGGCAGATACGCAGTATTTT. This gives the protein CASNTPGPSADTQYF.

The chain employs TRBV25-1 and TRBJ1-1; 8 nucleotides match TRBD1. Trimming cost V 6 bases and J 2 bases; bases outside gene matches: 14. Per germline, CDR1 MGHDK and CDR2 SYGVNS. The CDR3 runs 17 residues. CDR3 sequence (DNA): TGTGCCAGCAGACCTTCCAGGGGGCAGGACTCAAACACTGAAGCTTTCTTT. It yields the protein CASRPSRGQDSNTEAFF.

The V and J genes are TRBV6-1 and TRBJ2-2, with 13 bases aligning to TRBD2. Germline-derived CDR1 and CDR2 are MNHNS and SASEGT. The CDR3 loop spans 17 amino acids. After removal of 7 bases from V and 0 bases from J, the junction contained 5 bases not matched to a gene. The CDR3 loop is CASILLAGGPNTGELFF. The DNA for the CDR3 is TGTGCCAGCATTTTACTAGCGGGGGGGCCGAACACCGGGGAGCTGTTTTTT.

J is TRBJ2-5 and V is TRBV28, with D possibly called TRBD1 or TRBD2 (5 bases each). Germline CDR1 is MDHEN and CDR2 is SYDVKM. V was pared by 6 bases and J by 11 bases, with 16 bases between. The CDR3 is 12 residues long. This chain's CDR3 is CASRARGLRQYF. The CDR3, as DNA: TGTGCCAGCAGAGCCCGGGGCCTCCGTCAGTACTTC.

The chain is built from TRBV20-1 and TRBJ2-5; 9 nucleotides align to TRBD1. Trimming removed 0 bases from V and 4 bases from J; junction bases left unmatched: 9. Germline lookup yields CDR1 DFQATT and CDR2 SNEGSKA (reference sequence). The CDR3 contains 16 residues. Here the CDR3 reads CSARELMGTGRETQYF. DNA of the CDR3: TGCAGTGCTAGAGAGTTGATGGGGACAGGGAGAGAGACCCAGTACTTC.